This TCR beta chain was profiled in a study of T-cell reconstitution after alpha-beta-depleted transplantation in children. Germline assignment: CDR1 DFQATT and CDR2 SNEGSKA (reference sequence). CDR3 length: 13 amino acids. Trimming took 8 bases from V and 0 from J; bases not matched to a gene: 6. Library preparation (for TCRbeta) was performed with unique molecular identifiers. TCRdb reprocessed the PCR reads via MiXCR and lists one record per CDR3 protein. This sample has some 640,000 distinct CDR3 sequences, with around 17% found just once. This clonotype was detected ten times or more. The receptor was isolated from a human donor who donated a stem cell graft to a child with acute myeloid leukemia. Material: PBMCs from the stem cell graft donor, obtained from the stem cell graft. The genes are TRBV20-1 and TRBJ2-5; TRBD1 matches at 7 bases. The CDR3 reads CSWGTANQETQYF. The CDR3 coding sequence is TGCAGTTGGGGGACAGCAAACCAAGAGACCCAGTACTTC.